These 27 T cell receptor beta chains were sequenced from one sample in a study of blood T cells in healthy people across ages (dated by TCRdb to the mid-2010s). Libraries were built with 5' RACE. The instrument given in TCRdb is Illumina HiSeq 2500. A second PCR of about 6 to 11 cycles was performed with a sample-barcoded 5' primer and a J-beta primer mix. The raw public data were reprocessed by TCRdb itself: fastp quality trimming at Q25, MiXCR clonotype calling, in-frame beta chains only. Each entry merges the rows of one CDR3 protein and shows their most common DNA and genes. The sample has roughly 1.6 million distinct CDR3 sequences on record, about 35% of them singletons. The ten largest clones represent roughly 10% of the sample. The sample comprised blood. The receptors stem from a woman between 25 and 40 years old in good health.

The chain is built from TRBV4-1 and TRBJ1-5; possible D gene TRBD1, 5 bases. V was clipped by 3 bases and J by 10 bases, with 13 bases between them. The germline V gene encodes CDR1 MGHRA and CDR2 YSYEKL. The CDR3 sequence is 13 residues long. This CDR3 reads CASSQDPGGPQHF. In nucleotides, the CDR3 is TGCGCCAGCAGCCAGGACCCCGGGGGACCCCAGCATTTT.

CDR3 in amino acids: CSARGEKTNYGYTF. CDR3 DNA: TGCAGTGCTAGAGGGGAGAAAACCAACTATGGCTACACCTTC. The gene calls are TRBV20-1 and TRBJ1-2; D gene uncertain. This CDR3 has 14 amino acids. Germline-derived CDR1 and CDR2 are DFQATT and SNEGSKA (reference sequence). V dropped 1 base and J dropped 2 bases, with 11 bases sitting between them.

This clonotype occurred a few times. This chain connects TRBV6-6 to TRBJ1-5, with D maybe TRBD1 (6 bases). V lost 2 bases, J lost 1 base, and 12 bases lay in between. CDR1 MNHNY and CDR2 SVGAGI come from the germline V gene (reference sequence). The CDR3 covers 16 residues. In DNA form, the CDR3 reads TGTGCCAGCAGTTACCTCCAGGGGTTGAGCAATCAGCCCCAGCATTTT. This translates into CASSYLQGLSNQPQHF.

The chain is built from TRBV4-1 and TRBJ2-2; 8 nucleotides line up with TRBD1. Germline-derived CDR1 and CDR2 are MGHRA and YSYEKL. The CDR3 is 17 amino acids. Trimming at V came to 1 base and at J to 6 bases, leaving 10 bases not matched to a gene. The CDR3 DNA reads TGCGCCAGCAGCCAAGGGCCCCGACAGGGGAGCTCCGGGGAGCTGTTTTTT. Protein sequence: CASSQGPRQGSSGELFF.

This clonotype was detected only a few times. The chain joins TRBV30 to TRBJ2-1; 14 bases line up with TRBD2. The germline V gene encodes CDR1 GTSNPN and CDR2 SVGIG (reference sequence). V dropped 6 bases and J dropped 5; count of bases not matched to a gene: 3. The CDR3 length is 14 residues. The CDR3 DNA reads TGTGCCTGCGGGACTAGCGGGAGCCACAATGAGCAGTTCTTC. Residues: CACGTSGSHNEQFF.

Turning to this clonotype: One junction end disagrees with the germline gene, perhaps due to a read error. V and J are TRBV27 and TRBJ1-2, with 12 bases lining up with TRBD1. The germline CDR1 and CDR2 sequences are MNHEY and SMNVEV (reference sequence). This CDR3 has 15 amino acids. The CDR3 loop reads CTSSAGTGGDYGYTF. CDR3 coding DNA: TGTACCAGCAGCGCCGGGACAGGGGGCGACTATGGCTACACCTTC.

This clonotype was counted only a few times. V gene TRBV5-1 combines with J gene TRBJ2-5, with D possibly TRBD1 on 6 matching bases. This CDR3 region has 14 residues. Germline V gives CDR1 SGHRS, CDR2 YFSETQ. The V and J ends lost 1 base and 4 bases respectively, with 11 bases between them. This chain's CDR3 is CASSLRLDRETQYF. The CDR3 bases are TGCGCCAGCAGCTTGAGATTGGACAGAGAGACCCAGTACTTC.

The chain joins TRBV5-5 to TRBJ1-4; no reliable D call. The V gene lost 1 base and the J gene lost 2 bases, with 9 bases spanning the gap. The CDR3 covers 15 residues. The germline V gene has CDR1 SGHKS and CDR2 YYEKEE (reference sequence). The CDR3 here is CASSLFSDTNEKLFF. The CDR3 DNA reads as TGTGCCAGCAGCTTGTTCTCGGATACTAATGAAAAACTGTTTTTT.

This rearrangement joins TRBV5-1 to TRBJ2-5; 8 bases are a match to TRBD1. CDR3 size: 17 residues. The germline V gene encodes CDR1 SGHRS and CDR2 YFSETQ. V was pared by 4 bases and J by 4 bases, with 15 bases of the junction left unmatched. CDR3 protein: CASSKERGRGPLETQYF. The CDR3 nucleotides read TGCGCCAGCAGCAAAGAAAGGGGCAGGGGGCCGCTAGAGACCCAGTACTTC.

The chain uses TRBV20-1 and TRBJ2-7; maybe TRBD1 (6 bases). Germline V gene lookup returns CDR1 DFQATT and CDR2 SNEGSKA (reference sequence). Trimming took off 1 base at V and 0 bases at J, with 16 bases between the two ends. The CDR3 contains 16 residues. The CDR3 DNA is TGCAGTGCTAGAGTTGCTCGGACAGCGAGCTCCTACGAGCAGTACTTC. Residues: CSARVARTASSYEQYF.

V usage is TRBV27 and J usage is TRBJ2-1; 8 bases map to TRBD2. TRBJ2-7 matches the DNA end more closely, so the J call is doubtful. Germline V gene sequence: CDR1 MNHEY, CDR2 SMNVEV (reference sequence). The CDR3 length is 17 residues. CDR3 DNA: TGTGCCAGCACCTACACTAGCGGTGAGAGCTCCTACAATGAGCAGTACTTC. This translates into CASTYTSGESSYNEQYF.

The chain carries TRBV19 and TRBJ2-3; D uncertain. The CDR3 extends over 13 amino acids. Trimming pared 5 bases from V and 4 bases from J, leaving 10 bases between. Germline V gene data show CDR1 as LNHDA and CDR2 as SQIVND (reference sequence). Here the CDR3 DNA reads TGTGCCAGTAGTCTTATTATTCCAGATACGCAGTATTTT. This translates into CASSLIIPDTQYF. Full variable domain (missing parts from reference TRBV19 and TRBJ2-3): DGGITQSPKYLFRKEGQNVTLSCEQNLNHDAMYWYRQDPGQGLRLIYYSQIVNDFQKGDIAEGYSVSREKKESFPLTVTSAQKNPTAFYLCASSLIIPDTQYFGPGTRLTVL.

This chain links TRBV20-1 with TRBJ1-1; 9 bases agree with TRBD1. V trimming: 6 bases; J trimming: 2 bases; junction bases outside the gene matches: 16. The CDR3 is 17 residues long. Germline loops: CDR1 DFQATT, CDR2 SNEGSKA (reference sequence). CDR3 sequence: CSADRLRTGGRNTEAFF. The CDR3 DNA reads TGCAGTGCCGATCGACTCCGCACAGGGGGCAGAAACACTGAAGCTTTCTTT.

In this sample, this clonotype turned up a few times. J is TRBJ1-2 and V is TRBV7-9; 9 bases line up with TRBD1. The CDR3 covers 18 residues. J lost 4 bases, V lost 5 bases, and 17 bases had no gene match. Germline values: CDR1 SEHNR, CDR2 FQNEAQ (reference sequence). CDR3 DNA sequence: TGTGCCAGCAGCCATCGCGCAAAACAGGGGGCGCTTGGCTATGGCTACACCTTC. Translating gives CASSHRAKQGALGYGYTF.

This clonotype was seen more than once but under ten times. The J gene is TRBJ2-7, the V gene TRBV6-6; the D is unclear. CDR1 MNHNY and CDR2 SVGAGI come from the germline V gene (reference sequence). This CDR3 region has 15 residues. V lost 2 bases, J lost 2 bases, and 13 bases lay in between. The CDR3 region is CASSYVGGLAYEQYF. CDR3 bases: TGTGCCAGCAGTTACGTGGGCGGCCTTGCCTACGAGCAGTACTTC.

Only a few counts were recorded for this clonotype. The gene calls are TRBV6-5 and TRBJ2-1; D remains ambiguous. Germline V gene data show CDR1 as MNHEY and CDR2 as SVGAGI. This CDR3 has 11 amino acids. The CDR3 bases are TGTTATGTAGGGTCTCCTGGGGAGCAGTTCTTC. Its translation: CYVGSPGEQFF.

This clonotype was counted only a few times. The rearrangement links TRBV28 to TRBJ1-2, with TRBD1 matching 7 bases. CDR3 size: 17 residues. Per the germline V gene, CDR1 is MDHEN and CDR2 is SYDVKM. V lost 6 bases, J lost 4 bases, and 17 bases stayed unmatched. The CDR3 reads CASRWTGSDHPTYGYTF. The CDR3 DNA reads TGTGCCAGCAGGTGGACAGGTTCGGATCATCCAACCTATGGCTACACCTTC.

V gene TRBV7-2 combines with J gene TRBJ1-1, with D perhaps matching TRBD1 (5 bases). The CDR3 contains 14 residues. The germline V gene encodes CDR1 SGHTA and CDR2 FQGNSA. V lost 5 bases, J lost 3 bases, and 13 bases lay in between. The CDR3 DNA reads TGTGCCAGCAGCCAAGAGGCGGGGGACACTGAAGCTTTCTTT. Amino acids: CASSQEAGDTEAFF.

This clonotype was picked up a small number of times. The chain combines TRBV7-2 with TRBJ2-7; 10 nucleotides match TRBD2. Trimming at V came to 0 bases and at J to 5 bases, leaving 16 bases not matched to a gene. Per the germline V gene, CDR1 is SGHTA and CDR2 is FQGNSA. The CDR3 consists of 19 residues. The CDR3 spells CASSLALLAGRSIGDEQYF. The CDR3 nucleotides read TGTGCCAGCAGCTTAGCGCTACTAGCGGGGAGGTCCATAGGGGACGAGCAGTACTTC.

The chain carries TRBV20-1 and TRBJ2-1; 10 bases are a match to TRBD2. The germline gives CDR1 DFQATT, CDR2 SNEGSKA (reference sequence). The V gene end was trimmed by 1 base and the J gene end by 4 bases; junction bases not matched to a gene: 7. This CDR3 spans 16 amino acids. DNA of the CDR3: TGCAGTGCTAGAGGAGAACTAGCGGGACTGTACAATGAGCAGTTCTTC. It translates to CSARGELAGLYNEQFF.

This clonotype was counted ten times or more. A much more abundant neighbour one base away suggests this may be a read error. The CDR3 nucleotides read TGCAGTGCGGCTCTAGCGCGTAACGAGCAGTACTTC. Translated: CSAALARNEQYF. The chain has TRBV20-1 and TRBJ2-7; the D gene is possibly TRBD2 (6 bases). This CDR3 has 12 amino acids. V was pared by 6 bases and J by 5 bases, with 14 bases between. The germline CDR1 and CDR2 sequences are DFQATT and SNEGSKA (reference sequence).

This chain links TRBV20-1 with TRBJ1-4, with a weak D call TRBD1 (5 bases). This CDR3 region has 14 residues. Trimming pared 5 bases from V and 4 bases from J, leaving 14 bases between. Germline lookup yields CDR1 DFQATT and CDR2 SNEGSKA (reference sequence). CDR3 sequence (DNA): TGCAGTGCTCCGCAAAGGGGAAATAATGAAAAACTGTTTTTT. Translating gives CSAPQRGNNEKLFF.

Regarding this clonotype: Germline is not matched at one junction end, which may reflect a read error. The chain employs TRBV20-1 and TRBJ2-5, with 10 bases matching TRBD1. The CDR3 runs to 16 residues. Germline V gives CDR1 DFQATT, CDR2 SNEGSKA (reference sequence). CDR3 nucleotide sequence: TGCGGTGCTAGAGATCCTAGGACAGGGGGGTGGGAGGCCCAGTACTTC. It codes for CGARDPRTGGWEAQYF.

This clonotype has more than one count but fewer than ten. The chain joins TRBV27 to TRBJ1-5; D gene unclear. Between the trimmed V and J ends, which lost 6 bases and 3 bases, there was a span of 9 bases. The CDR3 is made up of 13 amino acids. Germline V lookup: CDR1 MNHEY, CDR2 SMNVEV (reference sequence). In nucleotides, the CDR3 is TGTGCCAGCAGGGGTGGGAACAATCAGCCCCAGCATTTT. Protein: CASRGGNNQPQHF.

The chain uses TRBV7-6 and TRBJ1-1; 12 bases are a match to TRBD1. Germline CDR1 is SGHVS and CDR2 is FNYEAQ. Germline trimming cut 6 bases from V and 1 base from J; bases unmatched to any gene: 6. The CDR3 loop spans 16 amino acids. This chain's CDR3 is CASRQGQGAGNTEAFF. For the CDR3, the DNA is TGTGCCAGCAGACAGGGACAGGGGGCAGGGAACACTGAAGCTTTCTTT.

Only a few counts were recorded for this clonotype. V gene TRBV6-1 combines with J gene TRBJ2-5; the match to TRBD2 covers 12 bases. The DNA end is a closer match to TRBJ2-7, so the J assignment may be wrong. CDR1 MNHNS and CDR2 SASEGT come from the germline V gene. The length of the CDR3 is 16 residues. As DNA, the CDR3 is TGTGCCAGCAGTGAAGCTAGACTAGCGGGAGAGTACGAGCAGTACTTC. Residues: CASSEARLAGEYEQYF.

This clonotype is a singleton in its sample. The chain uses TRBV20-1 and TRBJ1-6, with 8 bases identical to TRBD1. This CDR3 contains 16 residues. Per the germline V gene, CDR1 is DFQATT and CDR2 is SNEGSKA (reference sequence). Trimming at V came to 0 bases and at J to 6 bases, leaving 7 bases not matched to a gene. The DNA for the CDR3 is TGCAGTGCTAGAGATTGGTCAGGGGGCACTAATTCACCCCTCCACTTT. It translates to CSARDWSGGTNSPLHF.